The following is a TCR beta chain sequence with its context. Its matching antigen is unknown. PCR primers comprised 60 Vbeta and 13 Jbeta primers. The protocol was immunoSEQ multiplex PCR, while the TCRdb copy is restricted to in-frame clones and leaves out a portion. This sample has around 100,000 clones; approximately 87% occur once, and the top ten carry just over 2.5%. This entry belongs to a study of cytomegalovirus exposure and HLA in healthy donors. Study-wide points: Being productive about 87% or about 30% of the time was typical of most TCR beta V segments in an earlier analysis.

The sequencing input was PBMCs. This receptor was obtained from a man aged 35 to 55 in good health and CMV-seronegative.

CDR3 sequence: CASTAGREDTEAFF. The DNA of the CDR3 is TGTGCCAGCACCGCGGGTAGGGAGGACACTGAAGCTTTCTTT. The V call is TRBV2, the J call TRBJ1-1; D unresolved. Trimming stripped 7 bases from V and 3 bases from J, with 15 bases between. The CDR3 runs 14 residues. CDR1 is SNHLY and CDR2 is FYNNEI in the germline V gene.